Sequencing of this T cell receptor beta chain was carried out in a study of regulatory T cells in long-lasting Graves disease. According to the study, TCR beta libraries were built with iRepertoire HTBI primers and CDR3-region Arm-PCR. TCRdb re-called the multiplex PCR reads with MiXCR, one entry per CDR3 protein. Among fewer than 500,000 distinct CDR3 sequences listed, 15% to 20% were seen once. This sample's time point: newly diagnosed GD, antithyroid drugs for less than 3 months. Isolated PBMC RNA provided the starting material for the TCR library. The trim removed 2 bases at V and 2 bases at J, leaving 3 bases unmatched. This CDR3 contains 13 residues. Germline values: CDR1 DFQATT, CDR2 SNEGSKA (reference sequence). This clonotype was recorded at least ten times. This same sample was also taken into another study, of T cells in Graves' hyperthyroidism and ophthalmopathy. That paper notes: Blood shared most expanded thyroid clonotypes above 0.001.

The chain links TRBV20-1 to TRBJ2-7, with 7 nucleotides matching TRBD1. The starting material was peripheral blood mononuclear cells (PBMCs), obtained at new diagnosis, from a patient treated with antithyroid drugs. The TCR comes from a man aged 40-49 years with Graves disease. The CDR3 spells CSARYRGPYEQYF. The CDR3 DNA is TGCAGTGCTAGATACAGGGGCCCCTACGAGCAGTACTTC.